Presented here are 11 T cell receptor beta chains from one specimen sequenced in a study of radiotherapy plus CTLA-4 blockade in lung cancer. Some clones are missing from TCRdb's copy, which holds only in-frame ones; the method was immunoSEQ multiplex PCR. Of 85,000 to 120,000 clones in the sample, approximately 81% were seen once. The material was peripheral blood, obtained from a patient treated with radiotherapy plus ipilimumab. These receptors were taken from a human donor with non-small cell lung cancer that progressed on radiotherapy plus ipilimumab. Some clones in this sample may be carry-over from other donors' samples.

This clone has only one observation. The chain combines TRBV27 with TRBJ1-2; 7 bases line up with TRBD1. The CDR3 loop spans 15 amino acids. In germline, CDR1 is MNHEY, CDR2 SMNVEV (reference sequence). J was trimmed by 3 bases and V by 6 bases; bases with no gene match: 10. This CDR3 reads CASSYRPQGDYGYTF. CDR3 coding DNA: TGTGCCAGCAGCTACCGCCCCCAGGGGGACTATGGCTACACCTTC.

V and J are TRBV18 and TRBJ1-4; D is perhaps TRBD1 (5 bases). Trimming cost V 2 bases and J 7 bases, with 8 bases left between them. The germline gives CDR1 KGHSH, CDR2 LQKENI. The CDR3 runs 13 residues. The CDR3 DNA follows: TGTGCCAGCTCACCAGGGGCGAGTGAAAAACTGTTTTTT. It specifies CASSPGASEKLFF. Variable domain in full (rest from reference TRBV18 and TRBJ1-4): NAGVMQNPRHLVRRRGQEARLRCSPMKGHSHVYWYRQLPEEGLKFMVYLQKENIIDESGMPKERFSAEFPKEGPSILRIQQVVRGDSAAYFCASSPGASEKLFFGSGTQLSVL.

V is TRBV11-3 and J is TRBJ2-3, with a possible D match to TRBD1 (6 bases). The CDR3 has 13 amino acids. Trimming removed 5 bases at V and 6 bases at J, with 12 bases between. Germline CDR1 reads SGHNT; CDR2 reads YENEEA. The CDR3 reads CASSKGQLDTQYF. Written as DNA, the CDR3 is TGTGCCAGCAGCAAAGGACAGTTGGATACGCAGTATTTT.

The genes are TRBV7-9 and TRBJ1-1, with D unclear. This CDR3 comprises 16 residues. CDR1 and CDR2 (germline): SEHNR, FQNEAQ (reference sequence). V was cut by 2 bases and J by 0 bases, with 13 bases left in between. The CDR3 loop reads CASSLLSGSLNTEAFF. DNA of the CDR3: TGTGCCAGCAGCTTACTTTCGGGTAGCTTGAACACTGAAGCTTTCTTT.

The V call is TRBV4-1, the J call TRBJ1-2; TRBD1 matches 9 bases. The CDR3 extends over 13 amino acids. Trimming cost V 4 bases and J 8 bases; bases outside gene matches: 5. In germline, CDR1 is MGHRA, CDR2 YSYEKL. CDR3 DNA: TGCGCCAGCAGCCTAGGACAGGGGAACGGCTACACCTTC. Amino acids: CASSLGQGNGYTF.

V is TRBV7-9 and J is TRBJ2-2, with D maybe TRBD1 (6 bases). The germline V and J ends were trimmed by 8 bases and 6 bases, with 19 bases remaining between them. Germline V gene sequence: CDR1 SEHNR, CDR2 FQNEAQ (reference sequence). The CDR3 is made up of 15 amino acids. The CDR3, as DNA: TGTGCCAGCCGAACCCGGGGACAAGGACCCGGGGAGCTGTTTTTT. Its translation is CASRTRGQGPGELFF. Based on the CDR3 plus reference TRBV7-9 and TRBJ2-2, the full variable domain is DTGVSQNPRHKITKRGQNVTFRCDPISEHNRLYWYRQTLGQGPEFLTYFQNEAQLEKSRLLSDRFSAERPKGSFSTLEIQRTEQGDSAMYLCASRTRGQGPGELFFGEGSRLTVL.

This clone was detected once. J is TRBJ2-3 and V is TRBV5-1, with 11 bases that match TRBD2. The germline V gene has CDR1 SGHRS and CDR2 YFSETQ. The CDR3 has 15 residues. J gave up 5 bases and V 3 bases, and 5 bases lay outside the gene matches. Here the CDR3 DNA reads TGCGCCAGCAGCTCCCGACTAGCGGGGTTAGATACGCAGTATTTT. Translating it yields CASSSRLAGLDTQYF.

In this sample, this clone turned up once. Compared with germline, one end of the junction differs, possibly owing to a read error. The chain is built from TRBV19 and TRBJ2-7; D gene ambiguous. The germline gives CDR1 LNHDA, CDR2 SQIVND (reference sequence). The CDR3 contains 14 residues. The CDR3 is CASSMGGESSEQYF. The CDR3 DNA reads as TGTGCCAGTAGTATGGGTGGGGAATCCTCCGAGCAGTACTTC.

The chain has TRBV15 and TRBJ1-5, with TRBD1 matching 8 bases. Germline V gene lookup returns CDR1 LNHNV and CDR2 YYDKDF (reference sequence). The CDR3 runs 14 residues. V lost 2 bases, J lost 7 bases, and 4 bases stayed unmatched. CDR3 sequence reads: CATSRITGGQPQHF. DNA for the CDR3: TGTGCCACCAGCAGAATCACAGGGGGACAGCCCCAGCATTTT.

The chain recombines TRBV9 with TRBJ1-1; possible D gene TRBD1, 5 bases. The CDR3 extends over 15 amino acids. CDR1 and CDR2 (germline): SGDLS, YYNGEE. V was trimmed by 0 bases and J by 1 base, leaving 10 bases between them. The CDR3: CASSVAWGENTEAFF. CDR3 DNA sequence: TGTGCCAGCAGCGTAGCTTGGGGGGAGAACACTGAAGCTTTCTTT.

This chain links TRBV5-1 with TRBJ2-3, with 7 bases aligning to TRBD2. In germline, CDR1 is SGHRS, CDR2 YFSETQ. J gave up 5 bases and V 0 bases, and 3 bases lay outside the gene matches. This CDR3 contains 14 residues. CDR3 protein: CASSLVPGGDTQYF. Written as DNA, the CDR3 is TGCGCCAGCAGCTTGGTACCGGGGGGAGATACGCAGTATTTT.